A single sample is the source of the 24 T cell receptor beta chains below, sequenced in a study of T-cell reconstitution after alpha-beta-depleted transplantation in children. Construction of the TCRbeta library involved unique molecular identifiers. TCRdb ran MiXCR on the PCR reads and lists one entry per CDR3 protein. Among some 200,000 distinct CDR3 sequences listed, 6.5% to 7.5% were seen once. Sequencing used PBMCs from the stem cell graft donor, obtained from the stem cell graft. Receptors were obtained from a human donor who donated a stem cell graft to a child with Wiskott-Aldrich syndrome.

In its sample, this clonotype was seen many times. The chain links TRBV24-1 to TRBJ1-1; a weak D match, TRBD1 (5 bases). The CDR3 loop spans 14 amino acids. V dropped 4 bases and J dropped 3 bases, with 11 bases sitting between them. Germline CDR1 KGHDR, CDR2 SFDVKD. The CDR3 sequence: CATSEPGGDTEAFF. The CDR3 nucleotides read TGTGCCACCAGTGAGCCGGGGGGGGACACTGAAGCTTTCTTT.

The table lists this clonotype with many counts. This chain joins TRBV20-1 and TRBJ1-2; D might be TRBD1 (5 bases). CDR3 length: 15 residues. The V end was cut by 0 bases, the J end by 2 bases, with 13 bases between. The V gene's germline CDR1 is DFQATT and CDR2 SNEGSKA (reference sequence). In nucleotides, the CDR3 is TGCAGTGCTAGAGATGTAAGGGGACCCAACTATGGCTACACCTTC. It specifies CSARDVRGPNYGYTF.

The chain uses TRBV30 and TRBJ1-2; D is undetermined. In germline, CDR1 is GTSNPN, CDR2 SVGIG (reference sequence). V was trimmed by 0 bases and J by 13 bases, leaving 12 bases between them. The CDR3 runs 11 residues. The CDR3 coding sequence is TGTGCCTGGAGTGTAAGTCGCGCCGGCACCTTC. Protein product: CAWSVSRAGTF.

This clonotype has more than one count but fewer than ten. The V gene is TRBV4-2, the J gene TRBJ2-3; 9 nucleotides match TRBD2. The V gene's germline CDR1 is LGHNA and CDR2 YNFKEQ. Losses at the gene ends were 1 base for V and 3 bases for J; bases not matched to a gene: 2. The CDR3 is made up of 15 amino acids. Here the CDR3 DNA reads TGTGCCAGCAGCCAAGGCGGGGGGGAGACAGATACGCAGTATTTT. Translated: CASSQGGGETDTQYF.

This chain connects TRBV5-1 to TRBJ1-2; 8 nucleotides agree with TRBD1. The CDR3 sequence is 16 residues long. V lost 5 bases and J lost 3; bases outside the gene matches: 12. The germline V gene has CDR1 SGHRS and CDR2 YFSETQ. Here the CDR3 reads CASRTKAGGDDYGYTF. For the CDR3, the DNA is TGCGCCAGCAGGACTAAAGCAGGGGGCGACGACTATGGCTACACCTTC. Variable domain in full (rest from reference TRBV5-1 and TRBJ1-2): KAGVTQTPRYLIKTRGQQVTLSCSPISGHRSVSWYQQTPGQGLQFLFEYFSETQRNKGNFPGRFSGRQFSNSRSEMNVSTLELGDSALYLCASRTKAGGDDYGYTFGSGTRLTVV.

This clonotype has more than one count but fewer than ten. This sequence joins TRBV10-2 and TRBJ2-7, with 9 nucleotides matching TRBD1. CDR3 length equals 15 residues. Trimming took 0 bases from V and 1 from J; bases not matched to a gene: 1. Germline CDR1 is WSHSY and CDR2 is SAAADI. As DNA, the CDR3 is TGCGCCAGCAGTGAGTCAGGGACAGGGTCCTACGAGCAGTACTTC. Amino acids: CASSESGTGSYEQYF.

The sample holds many counts of this clonotype. This chain joins TRBV2 and TRBJ2-7, with a possible D match to TRBD2 (5 bases). Trimming took 7 bases from V and 2 from J, leaving 6 bases between them. The germline V gene encodes CDR1 SNHLY and CDR2 FYNNEI. The CDR3 loop spans 11 amino acids. The DNA of the CDR3 is TGTGCCAGCACGGGGACCTACGAGCAGTACTTC. Its translation is CASTGTYEQYF.

The chain employs TRBV30 and TRBJ2-1, with D unclear. With 4 bases removed from V and 9 bases from J, the gap between germline ends came to 13 bases. This CDR3 is built from 12 residues. Germline CDR1 GTSNPN, CDR2 SVGIG (reference sequence). In nucleotides, the CDR3 is TGTGCCTGGAACGACGTTTTCCCTGAGCAGTTCTTC. Amino acid sequence: CAWNDVFPEQFF.

This clonotype was seen ten or more times. In DNA, the CDR3 is TGCAGCGTTAGAGCGGGAGGGCCCAAAAACATTCAGTACTTC. Amino acids: CSVRAGGPKNIQYF. The V gene is TRBV29-1, the J gene TRBJ2-4, with TRBD2 identical over 10 bases. CDR3 length: 14 amino acids. In germline, CDR1 is SQVTM, CDR2 ANQGSEA. With V trimmed by 5 bases and J by 2 bases, 3 bases remained unmatched.

Details on this clonotype: A read error may be the cause here, since a much bigger clone is one base away. The CDR3 DNA reads as TGTGCCAGCAGTTTAAGACTAGCGGGAGGCAACAGTGAGCAGTTCTTC. The encoded protein is CASSLRLAGGNSEQFF. The rearrangement links TRBV12-3 or TRBV12-4 to TRBJ2-1, with 13 bases fitting TRBD2. J lost 9 bases, V lost 2 bases, and 7 bases had no gene match. The CDR3 runs 16 residues.

In nucleotides, the CDR3 is TGCGCCAGCAGCCAAGAAACAGGGGGCTTCGAAAAACTGTTTTTT. Translated, it gives CASSQETGGFEKLFF. The rearrangement links TRBV4-3 to TRBJ1-4; 9 bases map to TRBD1. The CDR3 covers 15 residues. With 0 bases clipped from V and 8 bases from J, the junction kept 4 bases outside the gene matches. From germline, CDR1 is LGHNA and CDR2 YSLEER.

This chain joins TRBV12-3 or TRBV12-4 and TRBJ2-2; 7 bases match TRBD2. The CDR3 covers 18 residues. Trimming cost V 8 bases and J 0 bases; bases outside gene matches: 15. The CDR3 DNA reads TGTGCCAGCCGCGGGGCAGTTTGGGAGGGAGCGAACACCGGGGAGCTGTTTTTT. This gives the protein CASRGAVWEGANTGELFF.

This chain connects TRBV7-6 to TRBJ1-6; 8 bases map to TRBD1. Germline V lookup: CDR1 SGHVS, CDR2 FNYEAQ. The CDR3 loop spans 14 amino acids. V gave up 6 bases and J gave up 7 bases; unmatched junction bases: 5. CDR3 sequence (DNA): TGTGCCAGCAGGATTGACAGGGGAAATTCACCCCTCCACTTT. Its protein product is CASRIDRGNSPLHF.

This clonotype was recorded at least ten times. The chain combines TRBV7-2 with TRBJ1-2; a weak D match, TRBD1 (5 bases). This CDR3 is 15 amino acids long. CDR1 is SGHTA, CDR2 FQGNSA, per germline. V gave up 1 base and J gave up 0 bases, with 9 bases separating them. The CDR3 nucleotides are TGTGCCAGCAGCTTAGGGGGGGGAGCTAACTATGGCTACACCTTC. This gives the protein CASSLGGGANYGYTF. Full variable domain (outside the CDR3, taken from reference TRBV7-2 and TRBJ1-2): GAGVSQSPSNKVTEKGKDVELRCDPISGHTALYWYRQSLGQGLEFLIYFQGNSAPDKSGLPSDRFSAERTGGSVSTLTIQRTQQEDSAVYLCASSLGGGANYGYTFGSGTRLTVV.

Many counts were recorded for this clonotype. The chain is built from TRBV10-3 and TRBJ2-3; 10 bases line up with TRBD2. The V gene end was trimmed by 11 bases and the J gene end by 3 bases; junction bases not matched to a gene: 8. This CDR3 is 14 amino acids long. Germline CDR1 is ENHRY and CDR2 is SYGVKD. The CDR3 coding sequence is TGTGCCTCCGGTGGGACTAGCGCTACAGATACGCAGTATTTT. Translation gives CASGGTSATDTQYF.

This clonotype was seen many times. The chain carries TRBV6-5 and TRBJ2-5; D call uncertain. CDR1 and CDR2 (germline): MNHEY, SVGAGI. V shed 4 bases and J shed 5 bases, with 8 bases lying between them. This CDR3 has 12 amino acids. DNA of the CDR3: TGTGCCAGCAGTTCGGACCGGGAGACCCAGTACTTC. Translating it yields CASSSDRETQYF.

This clonotype came up a few times. In nucleotides, the CDR3 is TGTGCCAGCAGTTCTTCCCCGAGGGAGACCCAGTACTTC. It encodes CASSSSPRETQYF. The chain has TRBV6-5 and TRBJ2-5; no reliable D call. This CDR3 spans 13 amino acids. Germline V gene sequence: CDR1 MNHEY, CDR2 SVGAGI. V gave up 4 bases and J gave up 5 bases, with 11 bases separating them.

The sample holds many counts of this clonotype. The chain couples TRBV5-1 to TRBJ2-1; 8 bases map to TRBD2. V lost 4 bases and J lost 4; bases outside the gene matches: 10. The V gene's germline CDR1 is SGHRS and CDR2 YFSETQ. The CDR3 length is 16 residues. As DNA, the CDR3 is TGCGCCAGCAGCCCCACCAGCGGGGGACTTTACAATGAGCAGTTCTTC. This codes for CASSPTSGGLYNEQFF. Using reference TRBV5-1 and TRBJ2-1 for the parts outside the CDR3, the full variable domain is KAGVTQTPRYLIKTRGQQVTLSCSPISGHRSVSWYQQTPGQGLQFLFEYFSETQRNKGNFPGRFSGRQFSNSRSEMNVSTLELGDSALYLCASSPTSGGLYNEQFFGPGTRLTVL.

This clonotype was detected ten times or more. This sequence joins TRBV5-1 and TRBJ2-7; 11 bases fit TRBD1. CDR1 and CDR2 from the germline V gene are SGHRS and YFSETQ. CDR3 length equals 11 residues. J gave up 11 bases and V 4 bases, and 2 bases lay outside the gene matches. The CDR3 region has the DNA TGCGCCAGCAGCGAGGGACAGGGGGAGTACTTC. It yields the protein CASSEGQGEYF.

Many counts were recorded for this clonotype. The V gene is TRBV12-3 or TRBV12-4, the J gene TRBJ2-5; D could derive from TRBD1 or TRBD2 (5 bases each). There are 16 residues in the CDR3. V lost 6 bases to trimming and J lost 2 bases, with 19 bases between them. CDR3 nucleotide sequence: TGTGCCAGCAGCCGGGGCGTAACTACCCAACAAGAGACCCAGTACTTC. This encodes CASSRGVTTQQETQYF.

This clonotype was counted a few times. The chain recombines TRBV18 with TRBJ2-1, with D perhaps matching TRBD1 (5 bases). The V gene's germline CDR1 is KGHSH and CDR2 LQKENI. This CDR3 has 15 amino acids. Trimming shortened V by 4 bases and J by 7 bases, and 17 bases separated the two germline ends. The DNA of the CDR3 is TGTGCCAGCTCACAAACATTGCCAAGACAGAATGAGCAGTTCTTC. This translates into CASSQTLPRQNEQFF.

This clonotype has at least ten counts. This chain connects TRBV12-3 or TRBV12-4 to TRBJ1-3, with D unresolved. Trimming cost V 7 bases and J 5 bases, with 6 bases left between them. The CDR3 is 11 amino acids. For the CDR3, the DNA is TGTGCCAGCACCCCTAGAAACACCATATATTTT. Translating it yields CASTPRNTIYF.

This clonotype appeared many times. This chain joins TRBV12-3 or TRBV12-4 and TRBJ2-2; perhaps TRBD2 as D (6 bases). Trimming removed 6 bases from V and 0 bases from J, with 14 bases in between. The CDR3 totals 16 residues. The CDR3 loop is CASSLLAVTNTGELFF. CDR3 DNA: TGTGCCAGCAGCTTACTAGCTGTCACGAACACCGGGGAGCTGTTTTTT.

This clonotype was seen many times. This sequence joins TRBV30 and TRBJ2-3, with D possibly TRBD1 on 7 matching bases. V lost 8 bases and J lost 6, with 21 bases in between. This CDR3 comprises 14 residues. Germline CDR1 GTSNPN, CDR2 SVGIG (reference sequence). This CDR3 reads CARALTSGGDTQYF. The CDR3 region has the DNA TGTGCCCGGGCTTTAACGTCAGGGGGGGATACGCAGTATTTT.